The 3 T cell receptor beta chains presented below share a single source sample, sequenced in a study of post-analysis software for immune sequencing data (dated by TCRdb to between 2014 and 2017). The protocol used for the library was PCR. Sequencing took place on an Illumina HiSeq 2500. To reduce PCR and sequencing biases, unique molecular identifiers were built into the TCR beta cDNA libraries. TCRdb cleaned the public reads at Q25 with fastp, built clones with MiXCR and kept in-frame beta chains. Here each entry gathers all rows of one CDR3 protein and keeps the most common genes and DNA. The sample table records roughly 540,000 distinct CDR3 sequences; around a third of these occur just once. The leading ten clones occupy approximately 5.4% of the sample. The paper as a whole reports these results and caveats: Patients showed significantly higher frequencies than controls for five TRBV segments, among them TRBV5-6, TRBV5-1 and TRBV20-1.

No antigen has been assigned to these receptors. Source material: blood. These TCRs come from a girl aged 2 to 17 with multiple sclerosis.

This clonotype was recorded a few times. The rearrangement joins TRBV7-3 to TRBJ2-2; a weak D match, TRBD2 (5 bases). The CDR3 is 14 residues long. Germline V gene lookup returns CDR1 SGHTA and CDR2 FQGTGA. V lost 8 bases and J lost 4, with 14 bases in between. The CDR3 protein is CASGPSPGTGELFF. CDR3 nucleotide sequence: TGTGCCAGCGGCCCTAGCCCGGGCACCGGGGAGCTGTTTTTT.

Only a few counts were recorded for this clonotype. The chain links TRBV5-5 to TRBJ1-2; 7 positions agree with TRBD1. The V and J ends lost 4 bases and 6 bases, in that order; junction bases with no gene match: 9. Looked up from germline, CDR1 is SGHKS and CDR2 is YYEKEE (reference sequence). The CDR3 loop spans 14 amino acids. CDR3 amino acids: CASSQDRARDGYTF. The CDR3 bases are TGTGCCAGCAGCCAAGACAGGGCCAGGGATGGCTACACCTTC.

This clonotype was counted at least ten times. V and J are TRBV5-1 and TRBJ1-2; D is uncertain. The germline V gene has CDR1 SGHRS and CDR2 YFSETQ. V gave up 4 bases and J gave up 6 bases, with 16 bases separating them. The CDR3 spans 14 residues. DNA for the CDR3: TGCGCCAGCAGCCCTGCGGCGGGGTACGATGGCTACACCTTC. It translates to CASSPAAGYDGYTF.